The 2 T cell receptor beta chains presented below share a single source sample, sequenced in a study of blood T cell repertoires in COVID-19. The protocol was immunoSEQ multiplex PCR, while the TCRdb copy is restricted to in-frame clones and leaves out a portion. The sample records fewer than 450,000 clones, about 90% being singletons. The sequenced sample was PBMCs or T cells enriched from blood (not recorded which). Receptor source: a woman under 40 who had recovered from COVID-19.

The chain joins TRBV4-1 to TRBJ1-4; TRBD1 matches 10 bases. Germline values: CDR1 MGHRA, CDR2 YSYEKL. This CDR3 is 17 amino acids long. J lost 8 bases, V lost 4 bases, and 13 bases had no gene match. CDR3 coding DNA: TGCGCCAGCAGCCGAAAAGGGGGACAGGGGACAGACGAAAAACTGTTTTTT. Encoded protein: CASSRKGGQGTDEKLFF.

This chain links TRBV19 with TRBJ1-1; maybe TRBD1 (6 bases). CDR3 length equals 14 residues. Deletions cut 4 bases from V and 1 base from J, with 10 bases between. Looked up from germline, CDR1 is LNHDA and CDR2 is SQIVND (reference sequence). CDR3 in DNA: TGTGCCAGTAGTACACAGGGTGGGAACACTGAAGCTTTCTTT. Translation gives CASSTQGGNTEAFF.